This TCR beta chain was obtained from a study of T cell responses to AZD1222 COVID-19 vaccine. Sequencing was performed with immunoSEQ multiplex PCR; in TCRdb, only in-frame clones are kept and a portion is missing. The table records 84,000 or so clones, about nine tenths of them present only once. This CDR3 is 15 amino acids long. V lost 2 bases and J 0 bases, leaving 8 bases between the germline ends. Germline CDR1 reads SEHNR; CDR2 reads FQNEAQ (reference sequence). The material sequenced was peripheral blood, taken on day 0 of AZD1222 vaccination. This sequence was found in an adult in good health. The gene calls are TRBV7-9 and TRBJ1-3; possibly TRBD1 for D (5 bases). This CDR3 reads CASSLHGTSGNTIYF. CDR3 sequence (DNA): TGTGCCAGCAGCTTACACGGGACCTCTGGAAACACCATATATTTT.